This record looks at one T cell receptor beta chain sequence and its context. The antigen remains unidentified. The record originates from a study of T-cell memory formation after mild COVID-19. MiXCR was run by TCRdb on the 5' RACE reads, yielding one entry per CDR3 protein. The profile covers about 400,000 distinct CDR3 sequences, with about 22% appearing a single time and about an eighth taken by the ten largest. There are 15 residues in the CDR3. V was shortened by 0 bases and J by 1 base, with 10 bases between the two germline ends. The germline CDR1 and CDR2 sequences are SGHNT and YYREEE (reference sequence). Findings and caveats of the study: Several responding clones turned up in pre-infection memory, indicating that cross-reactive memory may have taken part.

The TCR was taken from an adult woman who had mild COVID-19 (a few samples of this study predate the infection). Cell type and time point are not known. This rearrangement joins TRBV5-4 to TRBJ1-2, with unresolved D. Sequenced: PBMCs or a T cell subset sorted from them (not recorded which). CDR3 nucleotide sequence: TGTGCCAGCAGCTTGGGGAGGCTAAATAACTATGGCTACACCTTC. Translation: CASSLGRLNNYGYTF.